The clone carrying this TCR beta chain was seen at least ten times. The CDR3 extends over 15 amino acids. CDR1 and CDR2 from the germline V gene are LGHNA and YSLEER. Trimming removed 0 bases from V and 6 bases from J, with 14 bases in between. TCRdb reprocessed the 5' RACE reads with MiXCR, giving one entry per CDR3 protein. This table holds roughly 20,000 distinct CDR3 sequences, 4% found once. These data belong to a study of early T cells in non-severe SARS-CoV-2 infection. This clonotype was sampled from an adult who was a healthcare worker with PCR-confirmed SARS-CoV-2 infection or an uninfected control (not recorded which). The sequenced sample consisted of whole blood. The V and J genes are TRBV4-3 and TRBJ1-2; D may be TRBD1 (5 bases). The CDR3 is CASSQDRPGGDGYTF. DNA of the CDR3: TGCGCCAGCAGCCAAGACAGGCCGGGGGGGGATGGCTACACCTTC.